This TCR beta chain was recovered during a study of early T cells in non-severe SARS-CoV-2 infection. With 4 bases removed from V and 10 bases from J, the gap between germline ends came to 12 bases. The CDR3 is 12 amino acids. CDR1 and CDR2 from the germline V gene are SGHRS and YFSETQ. TCRdb re-called the 5' RACE reads with MiXCR, one entry per CDR3 protein. The sample has tens of thousands of distinct CDR3 sequences, over 10% seen once; the top ten hold 8% to 10%. This clonotype was obtained from an adult who was a healthcare worker with PCR-confirmed SARS-CoV-2 infection or an uninfected control (not recorded which). The V and J genes are TRBV5-1 and TRBJ2-1; D is possibly TRBD1 (5 bases). Material for sequencing was whole blood. CDR3 DNA sequence: TGCGCCAGCAGCCCACGGAACAGGGAGCAGTTCTTC. It translates to CASSPRNREQFF.